This is a list of T cell receptor beta chains from one sample in a study of shared clonotypes between healthy human individuals. TCRdb's table, derived via immunoSEQ multiplex PCR, lists solely in-frame clones and lacks some. The sample lists roughly 2 million clones, about 95% occurring once. Material: naive CD4+ T cells sorted from blood. The receptor set was obtained from a man aged 18-30 years in good health. Each CDR3 is given with its conserved first and last residue. The order of the fields is J gene, V gene, clone size, D gene, CDR3 DNA, CDR3 protein. D genes are given only for firm matches. Clone size appears in some rows only: once, few, many, or a class for an expanded clone.

TRBJ1-1	TRBV5-1	-	TRBD1	TGCGCCAGCAGCCTCGGGACAGGGGTGAAGAACACTGAAGCTTTCTTT	CASSLGTGVKNTEAFF
TRBJ2-7	TRBV11-2	-	-	TGTGCCAGTGGGACCCTAGGTCCCCCCCTTGGACGGCAGTACTTC	CASGTLGPPLGRQYF
TRBJ2-7	TRBV5-1	-	TRBD2	TGCGCCAGCAGCCGGGGCCCACTAGCGGAGAGCTCCTACGAGCAGTACTTC	CASSRGPLAESSYEQYF
TRBJ2-7	TRBV6-5	-	-	TGTGCCAGCAGTTACTCGCCGGCAAGCTCCTACGAGCAGTACTTC	CASSYSPASSYEQYF
TRBJ2-1	TRBV5-4	-	-	TGTGCCAGCAGCTTGGGCATTTACAATGAGCAGTTCTTC	CASSLGIYNEQFF
TRBJ2-7	TRBV7-2	-	-	TGTGCCAGCAGCTTCAGGGGGGGACAGCAGTACTTC	CASSFRGGQQYF
TRBJ2-6	TRBV19	-	-	TGTGCCAGTAGTATGGGGGGCTCTGGGGCCAACGTCCTGACTTTC	CASSMGGSGANVLTF
TRBJ2-7	TRBV9	-	-	TGTGCCAGCAGCGAGAGGCCTGGGTTCAGGGTCGAGCAGTACTTC	CASSERPGFRVEQYF
TRBJ2-1	TRBV5-1	-	-	TGCGCCAGCAGCTTGGGGCAGGTAGCCTACAATGAGCAGTTCTTC	CASSLGQVAYNEQFF
TRBJ2-7	TRBV6-7	-	TRBD1	TGTGCCAGCAATGGACAGGGGATCTACGAGCAGTACTTC	CASNGQGIYEQYF
TRBJ1-2	TRBV25-1	-	TRBD1	TGTGCCAGGCGACAGGGGATCGCTAGTGGCTACACCTTC	CARRQGIASGYTF
TRBJ2-1	TRBV6-1	-	TRBD1	TGTGCCAGCAGGACCGGGACAGGAGACTACAATGAGCAGTTCTTC	CASRTGTGDYNEQFF
TRBJ1-1	TRBV25-1	once	-	TGTGCCAGCAGTGAATCAGGGGACAACACTGAAGCTTTCTTT	CASSESGDNTEAFF
TRBJ1-6	TRBV6-5	-	-	TGTGCCAGCAACGACTATAATTCACCCCTCCACTTT	CASNDYNSPLHF
TRBJ2-7	TRBV11-2	once	-	TGTGCCAGCAGCTTACTATTAGCGGGCAGGGGGGCCTACGAGCAGTACTTC	CASSLLLAGRGAYEQYF
TRBJ2-7	TRBV28	-	-	TGTGCCAGCAGTTTAGGTCAGCCCTACGAGCAGTACTTC	CASSLGQPYEQYF
TRBJ1-2	TRBV2	-	-	TGTGCCAGCAGTCCGGTTCTTCGGGGCTACACCTTC	CASSPVLRGYTF
TRBJ1-2	TRBV5-1	-	TRBD1	TGCGCCAGCAGATGGGACAGGACCGACGGCTACACCTTC	CASRWDRTDGYTF
TRBJ2-5	TRBV27	-	-	TGTGCCAGCAGGACCTCTACAGGGACCCAGTACTTC	CASRTSTGTQYF
TRBJ2-1	TRBV10-3	-	-	TGTGCCGCAAGCTTACAGTCCCGCTCCTACAATGAGCAGTTCTTC	CAASLQSRSYNEQFF
TRBJ2-7	TRBV9	-	TRBD1	TGTGCCAGCAGCGCTGTAACAGGGGGCGGCGAGCAGTACTTC	CASSAVTGGGEQYF
TRBJ2-3	TRBV21-1	-	-	TGTGCCAGCAGCAAGGGTCTAGCGGGGGGTGCAGATACGCAGTATTTT	CASSKGLAGGADTQYF
TRBJ2-7	TRBV11-2	-	TRBD1	TGTGCCAGCAGCTCTCCTGACAGGGCCGACTACGAGCAGTACTTC	CASSSPDRADYEQYF
TRBJ1-5	TRBV18	-	-	TGTGCCAGCTCACCAACTCCGACAGGCAATCAGCCCCAGCATTTT	CASSPTPTGNQPQHF
TRBJ1-1	TRBV27	-	-	TGTGCCAGCAGTTACCAGCTGAACACTGAAGCTTTCTTT	CASSYQLNTEAFF
TRBJ1-5	TRBV23-1	-	-	TGCGCCAGCAGTCCAGGGGTTGGGAATCAGCCCCAGCATTTT	CASSPGVGNQPQHF
TRBJ2-1	TRBV10-1	once	-	TGCGCCAGCAGTGAAGGCCTAGAAAATGAGCAGTTCTTC	CASSEGLENEQFF
TRBJ1-4	TRBV12-5	-	TRBD1	TGTGCTAGTGGTTTGTCGTTGACAGGGAGTAATGAAAAACTGTTTTTT	CASGLSLTGSNEKLFF
TRBJ1-1	TRBV6-1	-	-	TGTGCCAGCAGTGAACGAGGGCTAGGGGTTCCTGAAGCTTTCTTT	CASSERGLGVPEAFF
TRBJ1-5	TRBV19	-	-	TGTGCCAGTAGTATATGGGACACGAGGGCCCATCAGCCCCAGCATTTT	CASSIWDTRAHQPQHF
TRBJ2-7	TRBV29-1	-	TRBD1	TGCAGCGTTGTAGGGGACAGGTCCTACGAGCAGTACTTC	CSVVGDRSYEQYF
TRBJ2-7	TRBV5-4	-	TRBD1	TGTGCCAGCAGGAAAAAACAGGGGTCAGACGAGCAGTACTTC	CASRKKQGSDEQYF
TRBJ2-5	TRBV18	-	-	TGTGCCAGCTCACCAGGCGCGGGAAAAGAGACCCAGTACTTC	CASSPGAGKETQYF
TRBJ2-7	TRBV6-1	-	-	TGTGCCCTGATGCCTCCGGACAGCTACGAGCAGTACTTC	CALMPPDSYEQYF
TRBJ1-6	TRBV4-1	-	-	TGCGCCAGCAGCCAAAGTCTACAGGGACATTCACCCCTCCACTTT	CASSQSLQGHSPLHF
TRBJ1-5	TRBV6-1	-	-	TGTGCCAGCAGTGAAGCGCTGAACGCGTATCAGCCCCAGCATTTT	CASSEALNAYQPQHF
TRBJ2-2	TRBV7-2	-	-	TGTGCCAGCAGCCCCGACAACACCGGGGAGCTGTTTTTT	CASSPDNTGELFF
TRBJ1-3	TRBV30	-	-	TGTGCCTGGAGTTTAAAACGGAATACGAAGGGAAACACCATATATTTT	CAWSLKRNTKGNTIYF
TRBJ2-7	TRBV5-4	-	-	TGTGCCAGCAGCTTGGGGGGGCCATTCTACGAGCAGTACTTC	CASSLGGPFYEQYF
TRBJ1-2	TRBV6-1	-	TRBD1	TGTGCCAGCAGCGACAGGGGTGGATACAACTATGGCTACACCTTC	CASSDRGGYNYGYTF
TRBJ2-1	TRBV25-1	-	-	TGTGCCAGCAGTGGCTATTTAGCGGCCTCCTACAATGAGCAGTTCTTC	CASSGYLAASYNEQFF
TRBJ2-3	TRBV12-5	-	-	TGTGCTAGTGGCCCTCTTAGCACAGATACGCAGTATTTT	CASGPLSTDTQYF
TRBJ2-3	TRBV4-3	-	TRBD2	TGCGCCAGCAGCCAAGTAATTAGCGGGAGCACAGATACGCAGTATTTT	CASSQVISGSTDTQYF
TRBJ2-5	TRBV12-5	-	-	TGTGCTAGTGGTTTGGTCTTTGGGGAGACCCAGTACTTC	CASGLVFGETQYF
TRBJ1-6	TRBV6-5	-	TRBD1	TGTGCCAGCAGGGACAGGGAGGGCTATTCACCCCTCCACTTT	CASRDREGYSPLHF
TRBJ2-7	TRBV6-6	-	TRBD1	TGTGCCAGCAGTTACCCGGGACAGGGTTCCTACGAGCAGTACTTC	CASSYPGQGSYEQYF